The clone carrying this T cell receptor beta chain was seen once. Its cognate antigen is unknown. Both iRepertoire HTBI primers and Arm-PCR of CDR3 regions were used to build the TCR beta libraries. Authors' data handling: Detected in the samples were over 55 TRBV and over twelve TRBJ segments. MiXCR was run by TCRdb on the multiplex PCR reads, yielding one entry per CDR3 protein. The V and J calls here are based on TCRdb, not the publication. The data hold 300,000 to 400,000 distinct CDR3 sequences, with approximately 16% observed a single time. This record comes from a study of regulatory T cells in long-lasting Graves disease. Study-level points and caveats: Exclusively peripheral blood, rather than thyroid tissue, was studied.

Time point noted: newly diagnosed GD, antithyroid drugs for less than 3 months. With RNA extracted from PBMCs as input, the TCR library was made. This sample also belongs to another study, concerning T cells in Graves' hyperthyroidism and ophthalmopathy. Per that paper: TCR CDR3 underwent first-round RT-PCR with the HTBI primer set. Most clonotypes that expanded in the thyroid above 0.001 also showed up in blood.

The specimen was peripheral blood mononuclear cells (PBMCs), collected at new diagnosis, from a patient treated with antithyroid drugs. The sequence derives from a man aged 40-50 years with Graves disease.

The CDR3 loop reads CSAPGGGPETQYF. The CDR3 nucleotides read TGCAGTGCCCCGGGGGGGGGCCCGGAGACCCAGTACTTC. V is TRBV20-1 and J is TRBJ2-5, with TRBD2 matching 8 bases. The trim removed 6 bases at V and 5 bases at J, leaving 8 bases unmatched. Germline-derived CDR1 and CDR2 are DFQATT and SNEGSKA (reference sequence). The CDR3 is 13 amino acids.